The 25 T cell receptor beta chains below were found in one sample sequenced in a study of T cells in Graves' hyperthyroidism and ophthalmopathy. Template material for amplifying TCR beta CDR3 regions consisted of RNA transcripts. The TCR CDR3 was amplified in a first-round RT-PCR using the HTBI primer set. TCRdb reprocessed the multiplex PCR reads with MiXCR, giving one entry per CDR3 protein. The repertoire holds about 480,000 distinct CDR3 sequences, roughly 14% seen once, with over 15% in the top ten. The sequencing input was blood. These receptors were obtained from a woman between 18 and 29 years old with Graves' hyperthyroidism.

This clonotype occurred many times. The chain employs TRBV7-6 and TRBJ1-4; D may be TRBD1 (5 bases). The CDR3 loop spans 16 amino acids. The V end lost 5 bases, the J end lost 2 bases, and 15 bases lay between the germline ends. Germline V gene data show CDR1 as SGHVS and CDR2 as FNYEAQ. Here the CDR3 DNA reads TGTGCCAGCAGCCCCCGTTGGGGCGATACTAATGAAAAACTGTTTTTT. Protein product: CASSPRWGDTNEKLFF.

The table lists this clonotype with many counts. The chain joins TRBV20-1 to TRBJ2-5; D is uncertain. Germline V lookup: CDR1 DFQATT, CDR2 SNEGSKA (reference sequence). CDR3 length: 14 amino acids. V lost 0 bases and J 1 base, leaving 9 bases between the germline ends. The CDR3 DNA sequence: TGCAGTGCTAGAGATCCATCTACCCAAGAGACCCAGTACTTC. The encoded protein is CSARDPSTQETQYF.

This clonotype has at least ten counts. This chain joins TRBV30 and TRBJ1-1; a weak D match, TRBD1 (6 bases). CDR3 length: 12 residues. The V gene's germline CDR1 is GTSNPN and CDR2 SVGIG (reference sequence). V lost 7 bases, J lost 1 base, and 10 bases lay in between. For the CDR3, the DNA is TGTGCCTACACAGGGCCGAACACTGAAGCTTTCTTT. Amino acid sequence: CAYTGPNTEAFF.

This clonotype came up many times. The CDR3 is CASSYSRNEQFF. In DNA, the CDR3 is TGTGCCAGCAGTTACTCGAGGAATGAGCAGTTCTTC. This chain links TRBV6-5 with TRBJ2-1; D is unclear. Germline V lookup: CDR1 MNHEY, CDR2 SVGAGI. Trimming took 0 bases from V and 7 from J, leaving 4 bases between them. CDR3 length equals 12 residues.

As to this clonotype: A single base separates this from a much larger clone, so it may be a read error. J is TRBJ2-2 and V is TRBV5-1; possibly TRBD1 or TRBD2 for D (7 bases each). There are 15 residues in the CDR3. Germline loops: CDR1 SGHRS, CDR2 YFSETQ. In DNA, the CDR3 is TGCGCCAGCAAAGCGGGACAGACGAACACCGGGAAGCTGTTTTTT. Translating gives CASKAGQTNTGKLFF.

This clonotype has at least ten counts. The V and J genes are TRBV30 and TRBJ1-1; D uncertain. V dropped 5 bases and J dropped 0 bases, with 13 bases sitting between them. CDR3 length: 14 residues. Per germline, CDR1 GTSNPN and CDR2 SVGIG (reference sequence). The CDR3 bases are TGTGCCTGGGAGGACCAACCGTTGAACACTGAAGCTTTCTTT. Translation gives CAWEDQPLNTEAFF.

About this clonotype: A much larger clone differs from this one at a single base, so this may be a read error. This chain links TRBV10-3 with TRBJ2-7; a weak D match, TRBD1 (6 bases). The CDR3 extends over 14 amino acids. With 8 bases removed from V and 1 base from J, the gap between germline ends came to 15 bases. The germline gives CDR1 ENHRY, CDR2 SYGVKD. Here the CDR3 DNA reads TGTGCCATCGGGCCCCGGGACATTTCCTACGAGCAGTACTTC. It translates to CAIGPRDISYEQYF.

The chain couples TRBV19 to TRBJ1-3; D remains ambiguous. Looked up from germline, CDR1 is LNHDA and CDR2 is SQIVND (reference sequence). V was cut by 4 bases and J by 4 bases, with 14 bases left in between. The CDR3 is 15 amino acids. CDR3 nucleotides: TGTGCCAGTAGTAACCAAGGGATCCGAGGAAACACCATATATTTT. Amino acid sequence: CASSNQGIRGNTIYF. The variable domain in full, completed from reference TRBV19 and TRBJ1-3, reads DGGITQSPKYLFRKEGQNVTLSCEQNLNHDAMYWYRQDPGQGLRLIYYSQIVNDFQKGDIAEGYSVSREKKESFPLTVTSAQKNPTAFYLCASSNQGIRGNTIYFGEGSWLTVV.

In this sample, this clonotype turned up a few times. The CDR3 bases are TGTGCCCTTCGGAAGGAAGGCACAGATACGCAGTATTTT. Amino acids: CALRKEGTDTQYF. The gene calls are TRBV10-3 and TRBJ2-3; D gene ambiguous. Germline V CDR1 and CDR2: ENHRY, SYGVKD. V dropped 11 bases and J dropped 1 base, with 13 bases sitting between them. CDR3 length: 13 amino acids.

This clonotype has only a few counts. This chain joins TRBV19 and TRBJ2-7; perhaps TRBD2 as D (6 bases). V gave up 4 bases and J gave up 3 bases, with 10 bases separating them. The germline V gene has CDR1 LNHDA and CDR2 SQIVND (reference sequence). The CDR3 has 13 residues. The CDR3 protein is CASSTQGGYEQYV. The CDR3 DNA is TGTGCCAGTAGTACCCAGGGAGGCTACGAGCAGTACGTC.

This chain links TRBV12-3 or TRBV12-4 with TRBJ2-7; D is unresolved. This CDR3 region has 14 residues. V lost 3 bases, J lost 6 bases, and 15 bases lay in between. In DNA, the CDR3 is TGTGCCAGCAGTTTTAATGGCGGTTCAGGCGAGCAGTACTTC. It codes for CASSFNGGSGEQYF.

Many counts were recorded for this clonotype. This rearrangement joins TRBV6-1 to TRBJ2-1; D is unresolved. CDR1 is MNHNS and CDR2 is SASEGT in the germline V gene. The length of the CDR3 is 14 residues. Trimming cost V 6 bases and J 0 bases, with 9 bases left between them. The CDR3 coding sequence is TGTGCCAGCAGGGGGTTTAGCTCCTACAATGAGCAGTTCTTC. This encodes CASRGFSSYNEQFF.

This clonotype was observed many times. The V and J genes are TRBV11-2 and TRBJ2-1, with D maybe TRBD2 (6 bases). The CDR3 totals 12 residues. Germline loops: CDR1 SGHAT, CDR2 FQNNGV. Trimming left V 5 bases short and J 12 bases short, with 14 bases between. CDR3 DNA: TGTGCCAGCAGCATAAGCCGGCGGGGGCAGTTCTTC. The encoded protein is CASSISRRGQFF.

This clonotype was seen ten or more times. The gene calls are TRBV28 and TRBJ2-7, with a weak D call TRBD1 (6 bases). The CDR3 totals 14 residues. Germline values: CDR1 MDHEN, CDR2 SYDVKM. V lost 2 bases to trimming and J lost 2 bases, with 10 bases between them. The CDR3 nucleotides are TGTGCCAGCAGTTTAACGGACAGAACCTACGAGCAGTACTTC. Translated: CASSLTDRTYEQYF.

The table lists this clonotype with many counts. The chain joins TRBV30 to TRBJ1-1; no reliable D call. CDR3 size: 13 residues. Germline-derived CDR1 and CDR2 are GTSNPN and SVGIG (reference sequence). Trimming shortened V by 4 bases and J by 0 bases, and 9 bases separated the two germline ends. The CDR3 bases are TGTGCCTGGAACCCACGGGTGAACACTGAAGCTTTCTTT. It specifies CAWNPRVNTEAFF.

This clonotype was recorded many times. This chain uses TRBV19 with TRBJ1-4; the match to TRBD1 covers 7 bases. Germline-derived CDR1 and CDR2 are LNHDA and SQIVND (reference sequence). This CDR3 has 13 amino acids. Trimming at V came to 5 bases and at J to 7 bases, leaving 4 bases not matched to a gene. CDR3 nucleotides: TGTGCCAGTAGTGACGGGACAGTTGAAAAACTGTTTTTT. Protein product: CASSDGTVEKLFF.

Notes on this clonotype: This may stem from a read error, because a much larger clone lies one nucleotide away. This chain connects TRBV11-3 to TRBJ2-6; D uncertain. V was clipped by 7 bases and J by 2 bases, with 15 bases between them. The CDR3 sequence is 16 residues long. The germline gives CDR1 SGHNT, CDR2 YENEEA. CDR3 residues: CASTIDFGPGANVLTF. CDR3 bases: TGTGCCAGCACCATCGATTTCGGCCCTGGGGCCAACGTCCTGACTTTC.

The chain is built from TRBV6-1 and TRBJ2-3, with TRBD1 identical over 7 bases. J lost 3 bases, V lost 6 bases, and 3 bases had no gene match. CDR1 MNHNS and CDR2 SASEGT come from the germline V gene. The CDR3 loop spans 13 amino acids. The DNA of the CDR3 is TGTGCCAGCAGCCACAGGGGTACAGATACGCAGTATTTT. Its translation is CASSHRGTDTQYF.

CDR3 in amino acids: CASSSSDRRPFSGNTIYF. The DNA for the CDR3 is TGTGCCAGCAGCTCCTCGGACAGGCGCCCTTTCTCTGGAAACACCATATATTTT. The rearrangement joins TRBV7-9 to TRBJ1-3; 7 bases align to TRBD1. The CDR3 contains 18 residues. Germline trimming cut 4 bases from V and 0 bases from J; bases unmatched to any gene: 12. Germline V CDR1 and CDR2: SEHNR, FQNEAQ (reference sequence).

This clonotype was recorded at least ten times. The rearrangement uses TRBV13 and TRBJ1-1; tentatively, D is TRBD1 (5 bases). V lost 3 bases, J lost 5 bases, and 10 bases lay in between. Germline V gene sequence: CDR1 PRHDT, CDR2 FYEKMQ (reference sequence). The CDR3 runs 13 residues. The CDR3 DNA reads TGTGCCAGCAGCTTCCGGGGGGGAACTGAAGCTTTCTTT. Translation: CASSFRGGTEAFF.

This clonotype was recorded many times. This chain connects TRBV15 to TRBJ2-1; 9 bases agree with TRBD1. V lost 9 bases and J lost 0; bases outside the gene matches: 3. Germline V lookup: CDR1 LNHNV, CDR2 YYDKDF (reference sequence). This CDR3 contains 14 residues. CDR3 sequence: CATDRGDSYNEQFF. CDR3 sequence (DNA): TGTGCCACAGACAGGGGGGACTCCTACAATGAGCAGTTCTTC.

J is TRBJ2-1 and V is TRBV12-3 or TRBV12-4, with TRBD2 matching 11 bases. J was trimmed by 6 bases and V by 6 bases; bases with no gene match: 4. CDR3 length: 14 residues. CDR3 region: CASSGTSGCNEQFF. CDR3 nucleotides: TGTGCCAGCAGCGGGACTAGCGGATGCAATGAGCAGTTCTTC.

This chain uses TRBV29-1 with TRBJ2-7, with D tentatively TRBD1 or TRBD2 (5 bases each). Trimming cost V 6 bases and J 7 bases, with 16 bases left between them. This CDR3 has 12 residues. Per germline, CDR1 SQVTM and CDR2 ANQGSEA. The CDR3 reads CSVAGNSGEQYF. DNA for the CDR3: TGCAGCGTCGCCGGGAATTCAGGGGAGCAGTACTTC.

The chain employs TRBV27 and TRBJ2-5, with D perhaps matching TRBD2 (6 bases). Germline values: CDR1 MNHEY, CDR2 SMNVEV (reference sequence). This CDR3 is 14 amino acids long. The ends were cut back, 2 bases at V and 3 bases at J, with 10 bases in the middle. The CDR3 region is CASSLTGREETQYF. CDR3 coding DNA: TGTGCCAGCAGTTTAACCGGGAGAGAAGAGACCCAGTACTTC.

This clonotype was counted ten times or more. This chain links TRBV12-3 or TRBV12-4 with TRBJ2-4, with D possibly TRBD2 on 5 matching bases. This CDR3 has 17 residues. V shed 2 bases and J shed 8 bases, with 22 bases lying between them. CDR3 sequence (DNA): TGTGCCAGCAGTTTATTCTTCCCGAGGGCCCCTGGGTACATTCAGTACTTC. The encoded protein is CASSLFFPRAPGYIQYF.